This T cell receptor (beta chain) originates from a study of blood T cell repertoires in COVID-19 (dated by TCRdb to about 2020). With regard to the full study: Collaborator samples came from the United States, Italy and Spain and covered acute and convalescent phases of COVID-19. The prospective study material was composed of cDNA or gDNA derived from T cells, B-cell-depleted T cells, or PBMCs. Deeply sampled blood TCRbeta repertoires from subjects exposed to, actively infected with, or recovered from COVID-19 were included in the dataset. A freely available public database, intended as a resource for researchers studying the immune response to SARS-CoV-2, is where the repertoires were released. The samples were drawn from the first 160 participants of the ongoing ImmuneRACE study and from 950 to 1,500 subjects provided by 6 global collaborators. The sample metadata nearly always contained a de-identified subject ID, COVID-19 status, age in years and sex. Where HLA class I and class II types were available, the types were taken from metadata supplied by the sample provider, not from assay-based typing.

The immunoSEQ Assay, a bias-controlled multiplex PCR, was used to amplify TCRbeta CDR3 regions from genomic DNA. Per the source publication's procedure: The number of nucleated cells in each sample was estimated by amplification of reference gene primers within the assay. To quantify the absolute abundance of each unique TCRbeta CDR3 rearrangement, sequence reads were collapsed and filtered. For each sample, productive Simpson clonality was calculated as the square root of Simpson's diversity index across productive rearrangements. TCRdb re-hosts the immuneACCESS table, in-frame sequences only. Its copies lack some clones; in the studies checked, an unresolved V gene accounts for under half of them, and the cause for the rest is not known. D and trimming were read from the DNA, whereas the V and J calls and clone size are those reported in that table. The table for this sample lists 100,000 to 120,000 clones; 70% to 90% of them were counted only once. Together, the top ten hold approximately 5% of the sample.

The collaborating institutions used their own protocols to collect whole blood in K2EDTA tubes. For TCRbeta analysis, collaborator samples were shipped as frozen whole blood, as isolated PBMCs, or as DNA extracted from either sample type. Results and caveats for the whole study, not just this receptor: How much clinical and demographic metadata was included differed by source and by participant, and the metadata was provided uncurated.

As concerns this clone: Which antigen it targets is not known. No base-level quality is on record; no much larger clone is a single base apart.

V is pruned by 4 bases and J by 1 base, leaving 2 bases of the junction without a gene match. Taken from the germline V gene, the CDR1 and CDR2 loops are SGHAT and FQNNGV. The CDR3 numbers 15 residues from cysteine through phenylalanine. This entry keeps only the CDR3 DNA: 45 bases, framed from base 1. This sequence originates from a human donor in a cohort sampled during active COVID-19. Sequenced input: peripheral blood. The chain joins TRBV11-2 to TRBJ2-1, and 9 junctional nucleotides match TRBD1. The nucleotides read TGTGCCAGCAGCTACGGGACAGGGTCCTACAATGAGCAGTTCTTC. This translates into CASSYGTGSYNEQFF.